This entry features one T cell receptor beta chain sequence. This entry is derived from a study of a mutant IDH1 vaccine in newly diagnosed glioma. Whole-study context: Treated patients had a mean age of about 40 years and a roughly 60% male, about 38% female split. It was radiotherapy, temozolomide, or both that patients received previously, with most receiving both.

Clones were read by immunoSEQ multiplex PCR, and TCRdb kept only the in-frame ones, dropping some. Found here are 90,000 to 95,000 clones, around 82% of them singletons; the top ten hold approximately 7.4%. Time point noted: baseline, week 1 (first vaccination visit). The treatment here: pre-vaccination baseline after standard-of-care therapy. This specimen consisted of PBMCs, obtained from a glioma patient treated with radiotherapy, temozolomide or both. The TCR was taken from a woman aged 45-60 years with glioma.

The CDR3 coding sequence is TGTGCCAGCAGCCACCCCGGGGGAGGGAGCAGCACAGATACGCAGTATTTT. Residues: CASSHPGGGSSTDTQYF. This chain uses TRBV4-2 with TRBJ2-3, with TRBD2 matching over 7 bases. The CDR3 is made up of 17 amino acids. The V gene end was trimmed by 3 bases and the J gene end by 0 bases; junction bases not matched to a gene: 9. The germline gives CDR1 LGHNA, CDR2 YNFKEQ.